The following is a T cell receptor beta chain sequence with its context. Clones were sequenced by immunoSEQ multiplex PCR, and TCRdb holds only the in-frame ones, with some missing. Of around 150,000 clones listed, 70% to 85% were seen once; the top ten hold around a fifth. The source of the sample is a study of blood T cell repertoires in COVID-19. At the level of the study: COVID-19 samples collected from the United States, Italy and Spain covered acute and convalescent phases. T cells, B-cell-depleted T cells, or PBMCs provided the cDNA or gDNA that served as material.

Germline CDR1 is SGHRS and CDR2 is YFSETQ. This CDR3 comprises 15 residues. Trimming took 4 bases from V and 1 from J; bases not matched to a gene: 6. Sequences were obtained from peripheral blood. The rearrangement joins TRBV5-1 to TRBJ2-7; 9 nucleotides line up with TRBD1. The receptor was isolated from a woman of 80 years or more with acute or convalescent COVID-19. The CDR3 sequence is CASSTDRGLSYEQYF. The CDR3 bases are TGCGCCAGCAGCACCGACAGGGGGTTGTCCTACGAGCAGTACTTC. The variable domain in full, completed from reference TRBV5-1 and TRBJ2-7, reads KAGVTQTPRYLIKTRGQQVTLSCSPISGHRSVSWYQQTPGQGLQFLFEYFSETQRNKGNFPGRFSGRQFSNSRSEMNVSTLELGDSALYLCASSTDRGLSYEQYFGPGTRLTVT.